This TCR beta chain derives from a study of lymphopenia after photon versus proton radiotherapy. Concerning this clone itself: Its cognate antigen is unknown.

General study findings and limits: Post-nadir TCR diversity decline inversely tracked overall survival among those who died. Authors raise, but do not show, better survival with proton therapy. Photon-treated patients lost naive T cells and TCR diversity; proton-treated stayed stable. After lymphocyte nadir, photon-treated repertoires showed oligoclonal expansion, especially CD8+ Temra.

The length of the CDR3 is 12 residues. The table came from immunoSEQ multiplex PCR; TCRdb's copy has only in-frame clones and leaves some out. This table holds about 7,300 clones, approximately 89% found once. The source of this sequence is a man in his sixties with cholangiocarcinoma. This specimen was peripheral blood, taken from a patient treated with photon-based radiotherapy. The chain has TRBV21-1 and TRBJ1-3. TRBV21-1 corresponds to a pseudogene. Written as DNA, the CDR3 is TGTGCCAGCAGCAAAGTCCGGAACACCATATATTTT. It specifies CASSKVRNTIYF.